Presented here are 14 T cell receptor beta chains from one specimen sequenced in a study of CD8 T cells in ankylosing spondylitis. TCRdb reanalysed the 5' RACE reads using MiXCR and keeps one entry per CDR3 protein. The data show 200,000 to 250,000 distinct CDR3 sequences, with approximately 24% seen just once and 5% to 7.5% held by the top ten. Sequences were obtained from blood, either unsorted or a sorted T cell fraction (not recorded which). The origin of the receptors is a male donor with ankylosing spondylitis or in good health (not recorded which).

This clonotype was recorded many times. The V and J genes are TRBV27 and TRBJ1-5; the D is unclear. V was clipped by 5 bases and J by 0 bases, with 2 bases between them. Germline V gene sequence: CDR1 MNHEY, CDR2 SMNVEV (reference sequence). The CDR3 is 12 residues long. CDR3 region: CASSGSNQPQHF. The DNA of the CDR3 is TGTGCCAGCAGTGGTAGCAATCAGCCCCAGCATTTT.

The chain combines TRBV4-3 with TRBJ2-1, with D tentatively TRBD2 (5 bases). CDR1 is LGHNA, CDR2 YSLEER, per germline. Trimming left V 3 bases short and J 8 bases short, with 20 bases between. There are 16 residues in the CDR3. The CDR3 nucleotides read TGCGCCAGCAGCCAGCAAACGGGATCCGCCGGACATGAGCAGTTCTTC. Translated, it gives CASSQQTGSAGHEQFF.

The chain employs TRBV6-1 and TRBJ2-7, with 7 bases aligning to TRBD2. CDR1 MNHNS and CDR2 SASEGT come from the germline V gene. With 6 bases clipped from V and 7 bases from J, the junction kept 15 bases outside the gene matches. The length of the CDR3 is 15 residues. CDR3 DNA: TGTGCCAGCAGCCTAAGCAAATCCGGGAGGAGGGAGCAGTACTTC. This codes for CASSLSKSGRREQYF.

In its sample, this clonotype was seen a few times. This chain uses TRBV20-1 with TRBJ2-1, with D uncertain. The germline V and J ends were trimmed by 0 bases and 5 bases, with 11 bases remaining between them. The germline gives CDR1 DFQATT, CDR2 SNEGSKA (reference sequence). The CDR3 has 14 residues. Here the CDR3 reads CSARDANYHNEQFF. The CDR3 DNA sequence: TGCAGTGCTAGAGATGCTAACTACCACAATGAGCAGTTCTTC.

In this sample, this clonotype turned up once. V usage is TRBV12-3 or TRBV12-4 and J usage is TRBJ2-5; the D gene is possibly TRBD1 (5 bases). The V end lost 7 bases, the J end lost 1 base, and 13 bases lay between the germline ends. The CDR3 extends over 14 amino acids. CDR3 DNA sequence: TGTGCCAGCACCCAGGGTGCCCTCCAAGAGACCCAGTACTTC. Amino acids: CASTQGALQETQYF.

A remark on this clonotype: Given a much more abundant clone one base away, this may be a read error. V gene TRBV20-1 combines with J gene TRBJ1-6; no clear D gene. Trimming pared 6 bases from V and 8 bases from J, leaving 14 bases between. The CDR3 is made up of 13 amino acids. Germline values: CDR1 DFQATT, CDR2 SNEGSKA (reference sequence). The CDR3 DNA sequence: TGCAGTGCCCAGCCGCATGTAGATTCACCCCTCCACTTT. Residues: CSAQPHVDSPLHF.

This clonotype has at least ten counts. The CDR3 DNA is TGTGCCAGCAGTAACGGGAGATCCTACGAGCAGTACTTC. Residues: CASSNGRSYEQYF. V usage is TRBV6-5 and J usage is TRBJ2-7, with D perhaps matching TRBD2 (6 bases). V was pared by 5 bases and J by 1 base, with 9 bases between. CDR3 length: 13 residues. Germline-derived CDR1 and CDR2 are MNHEY and SVGAGI.

This clonotype was observed a few times. The chain carries TRBV20-1 and TRBJ2-7; 10 bases agree with TRBD2. The CDR3 is made up of 14 amino acids. Germline CDR1 DFQATT, CDR2 SNEGSKA (reference sequence). V shed 1 base, J shed 6 bases, and the junction held 6 bases outside the gene matches. CDR3 DNA sequence: TGCAGTGCTAGAGTTCCAGCGGGAGGGGGCGAGCAGTACTTC. This translates into CSARVPAGGGEQYF.

This clonotype has a single count. V usage is TRBV7-2 and J usage is TRBJ2-5; possibly TRBD2 for D (6 bases). V was shortened by 4 bases and J by 2 bases, with 17 bases between the two germline ends. This CDR3 spans 16 amino acids. Germline lookup yields CDR1 SGHTA and CDR2 FQGNSA. CDR3 DNA sequence: TGTGCCAGCAGCTACCCCGGGAGCTGGGGACAAGAGACCCAGTACTTC. Its translation is CASSYPGSWGQETQYF.

This clonotype was observed many times. This chain links TRBV10-3 with TRBJ2-5; 9 bases map to TRBD2. V lost 4 bases and J lost 10; bases outside the gene matches: 10. The CDR3 totals 14 residues. The germline V gene encodes CDR1 ENHRY and CDR2 SYGVKD. The CDR3 region is CAISGTSERGDQYF. DNA of the CDR3: TGTGCCATCAGTGGGACTAGCGAGAGGGGGGACCAGTACTTC.

This clonotype was counted between two and nine times. This chain links TRBV12-3 or TRBV12-4 with TRBJ1-6; D is possibly TRBD1 (5 bases). The CDR3 covers 15 residues. Trimming shortened V by 5 bases and J by 6 bases, and 14 bases separated the two germline ends. The CDR3: CASSTAGGRNSPLHF. The CDR3 nucleotides are TGTGCCAGCAGTACAGCTGGGGGACGTAATTCACCCCTCCACTTT.

About this clonotype itself: One junction end disagrees with the germline gene, perhaps due to a read error. The chain is built from TRBV4-1 and TRBJ2-1; the match to TRBD1 covers 12 bases. This CDR3 is 15 amino acids long. The V gene's germline CDR1 is MGHRA and CDR2 YSYEKL. CDR3 residues: CASSLYGTGGNVQFF. CDR3 nucleotides: TGCGCCAGCAGCCTATACGGGACAGGGGGCAATGTGCAGTTCTTC.

The chain combines TRBV20-1 with TRBJ1-5, with TRBD1 identical over 8 bases. Germline V lookup: CDR1 DFQATT, CDR2 SNEGSKA (reference sequence). The CDR3 spans 17 residues. J gave up 4 bases and V 6 bases, and 17 bases lay outside the gene matches. CDR3 bases: TGCAGTGCCAGAAACTTCCGCCGGGACAGGCTGAATCAGCCCCAGCATTTT. This encodes CSARNFRRDRLNQPQHF.

This clonotype was seen ten or more times. The rearrangement links TRBV7-2 to TRBJ1-2; weak D call: TRBD1 (5 bases). Germline V gene sequence: CDR1 SGHTA, CDR2 FQGNSA. CDR3 size: 14 residues. Between the trimmed V and J ends, which lost 4 bases and 8 bases, there was a span of 17 bases. The CDR3 DNA reads as TGTGCCAGCAGCTCCGCGGGGCAAGGGCGCGGCTACACCTTC. Protein: CASSSAGQGRGYTF.